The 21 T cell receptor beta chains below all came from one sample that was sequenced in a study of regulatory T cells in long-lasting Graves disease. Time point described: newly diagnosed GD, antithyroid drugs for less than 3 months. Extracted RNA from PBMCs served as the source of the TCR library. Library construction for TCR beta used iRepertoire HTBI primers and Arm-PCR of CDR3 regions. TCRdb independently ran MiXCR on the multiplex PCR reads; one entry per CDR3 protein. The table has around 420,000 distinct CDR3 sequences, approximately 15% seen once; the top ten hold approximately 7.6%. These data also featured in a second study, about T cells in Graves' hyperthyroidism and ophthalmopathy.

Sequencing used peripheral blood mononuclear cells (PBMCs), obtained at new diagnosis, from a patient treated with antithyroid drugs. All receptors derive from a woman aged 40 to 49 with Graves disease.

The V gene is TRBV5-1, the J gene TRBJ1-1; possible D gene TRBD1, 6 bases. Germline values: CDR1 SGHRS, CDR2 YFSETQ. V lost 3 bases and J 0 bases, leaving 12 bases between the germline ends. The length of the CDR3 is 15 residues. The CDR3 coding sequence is TGCGCCAGCAGCTATAACAGGGACCTGAACACTGAAGCTTTCTTT. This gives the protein CASSYNRDLNTEAFF.

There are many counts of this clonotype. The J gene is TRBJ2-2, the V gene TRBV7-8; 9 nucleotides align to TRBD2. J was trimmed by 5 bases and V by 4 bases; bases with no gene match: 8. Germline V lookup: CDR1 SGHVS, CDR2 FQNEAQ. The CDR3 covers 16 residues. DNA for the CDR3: TGTGCCAGCAGCTCCCGTCTTAGCGGGAGAACCGGGGAGCTGTTTTTT. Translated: CASSSRLSGRTGELFF.

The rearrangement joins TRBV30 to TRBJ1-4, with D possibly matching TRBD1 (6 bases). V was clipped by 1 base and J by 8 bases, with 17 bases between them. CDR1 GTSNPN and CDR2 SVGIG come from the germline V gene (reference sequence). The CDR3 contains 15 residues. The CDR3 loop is CAWSDDWGAGEKLFF. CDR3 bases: TGTGCCTGGAGTGACGATTGGGGGGCGGGCGAAAAACTGTTTTTT.

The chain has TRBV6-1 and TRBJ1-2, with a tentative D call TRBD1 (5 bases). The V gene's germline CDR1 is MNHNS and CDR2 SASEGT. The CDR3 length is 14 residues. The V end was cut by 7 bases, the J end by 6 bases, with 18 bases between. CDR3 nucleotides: TGTGCCAGCACCCGGGACCCGAAGGAAAATGGCTACACCTTC. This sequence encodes CASTRDPKENGYTF.

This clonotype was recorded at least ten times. The CDR3 DNA is TGCAGCGTTGAGTATGGGGTCCCGGGCTACACCTTC. It translates to CSVEYGVPGYTF. The chain has TRBV29-1 and TRBJ1-2, with D uncertain. The CDR3 loop spans 12 amino acids. Trimming took off 3 bases at V and 8 bases at J, with 13 bases between the two ends. Germline V gene lookup returns CDR1 SQVTM and CDR2 ANQGSEA.

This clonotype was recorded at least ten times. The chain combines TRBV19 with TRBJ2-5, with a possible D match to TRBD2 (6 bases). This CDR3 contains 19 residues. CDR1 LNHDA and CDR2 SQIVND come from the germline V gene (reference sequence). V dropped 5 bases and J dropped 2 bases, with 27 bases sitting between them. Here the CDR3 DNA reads TGTGCCAGTAGTCCAGAGGCATCACGGAGGGGATTTGGGCAAGAGACCCAGTACTTC. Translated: CASSPEASRRGFGQETQYF.

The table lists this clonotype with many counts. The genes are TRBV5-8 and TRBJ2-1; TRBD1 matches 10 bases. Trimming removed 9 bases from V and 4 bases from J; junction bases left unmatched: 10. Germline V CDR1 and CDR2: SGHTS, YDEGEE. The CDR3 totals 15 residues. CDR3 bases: TGTGCCACCGAGCCCCGGGACAGGGGTTACAATGAGCAGTTCTTC. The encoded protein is CATEPRDRGYNEQFF.

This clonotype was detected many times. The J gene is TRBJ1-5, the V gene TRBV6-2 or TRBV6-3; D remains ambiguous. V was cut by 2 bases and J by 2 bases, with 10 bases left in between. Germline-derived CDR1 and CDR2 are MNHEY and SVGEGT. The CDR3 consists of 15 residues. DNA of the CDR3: TGTGCCAGCAGTTACGCGGGGTTGGGCAATCAGCCCCAGCATTTT. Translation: CASSYAGLGNQPQHF.

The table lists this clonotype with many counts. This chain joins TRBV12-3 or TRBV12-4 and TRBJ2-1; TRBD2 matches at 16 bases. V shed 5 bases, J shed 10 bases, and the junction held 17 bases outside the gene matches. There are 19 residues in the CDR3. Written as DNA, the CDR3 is TGTGCCAGCAGTAAAACCGGGACTAGCGGGAGGGCCCAGCACCTAGAGCAGTTCTTC. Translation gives CASSKTGTSGRAQHLEQFF.

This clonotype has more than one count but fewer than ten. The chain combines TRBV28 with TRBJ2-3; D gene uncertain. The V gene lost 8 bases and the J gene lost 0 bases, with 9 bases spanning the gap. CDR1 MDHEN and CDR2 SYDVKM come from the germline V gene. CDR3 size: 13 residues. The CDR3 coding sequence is TGTGCCAGCGTGGAAGATAGCACAGATACGCAGTATTTT. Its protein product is CASVEDSTDTQYF. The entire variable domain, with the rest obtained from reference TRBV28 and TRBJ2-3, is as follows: DVKVTQSSRYLVKRTGEKVFLECVQDMDHENMFWYRQDPGLGLRLIYFSYDVKMKEKGDIPEGYSVSREKKERFSLILESASTNQTSMYLCASVEDSTDTQYFGPGTRLTVL.

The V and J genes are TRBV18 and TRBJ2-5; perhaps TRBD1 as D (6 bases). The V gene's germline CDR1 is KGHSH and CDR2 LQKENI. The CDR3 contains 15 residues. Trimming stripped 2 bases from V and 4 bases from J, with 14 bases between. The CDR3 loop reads CASSPSYRDSETQYF. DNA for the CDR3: TGTGCCAGCTCACCATCGTACAGGGATTCAGAGACCCAGTACTTC.

This chain's CDR3 is CSARGDIVDNQPQHF. CDR3 in DNA: TGCAGTGCTAGAGGGGACATCGTGGACAATCAGCCCCAGCATTTT. The V call is TRBV20-1, the J call TRBJ1-5, with TRBD1 as a possible D gene (6 bases). CDR3 size: 15 residues. Germline assignment: CDR1 DFQATT and CDR2 SNEGSKA (reference sequence). Trimming pared 1 base from V and 3 bases from J, leaving 13 bases between.

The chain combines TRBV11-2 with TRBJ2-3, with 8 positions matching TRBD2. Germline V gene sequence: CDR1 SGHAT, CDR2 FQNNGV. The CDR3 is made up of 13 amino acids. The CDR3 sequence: CAVQRELTDTQYF. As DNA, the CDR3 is TGTGCGGTACAGCGGGAGTTGACAGATACGCAGTATTTT.

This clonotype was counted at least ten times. The CDR3 region has the DNA TGTGCCAGCAGCTTGGACAGGGCAGAGCCCCAGCATTTT. Translating it yields CASSLDRAEPQHF. This sequence joins TRBV11-3 and TRBJ1-5, with 8 bases identical to TRBD1. Germline trimming cut 3 bases from V and 8 bases from J; bases unmatched to any gene: 3. CDR1 and CDR2 from the germline V gene are SGHNT and YENEEA. This CDR3 region has 13 residues.

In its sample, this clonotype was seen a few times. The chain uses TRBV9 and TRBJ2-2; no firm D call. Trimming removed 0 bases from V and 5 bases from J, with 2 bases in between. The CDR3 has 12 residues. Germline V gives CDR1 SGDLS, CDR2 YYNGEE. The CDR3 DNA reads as TGTGCCAGCAGCGTAGAAACCGGGGAGCTGTTTTTT. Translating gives CASSVETGELFF. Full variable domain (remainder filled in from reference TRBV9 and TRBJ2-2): DSGVTQTPKHLITATGQRVTLRCSPRSGDLSVYWYQQSLDQGLQFLIQYYNGEERAKGNILERFSAQQFPDLHSELNLSSLELGDSALYFCASSVETGELFFGEGSRLTVL.

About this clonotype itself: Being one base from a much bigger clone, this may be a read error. CDR3 protein: CSARASGGEQYF. The CDR3 coding sequence is TGCAGTGCTAGAGCCTCCGGGGGCGAGCAGTACTTC. This sequence joins TRBV20-1 and TRBJ2-7; the D gene is possibly TRBD2 (6 bases). CDR1 is DFQATT and CDR2 is SNEGSKA in the germline V gene (reference sequence). Trimming removed 1 base at V and 6 bases at J, with 10 bases between. This CDR3 has 12 residues.

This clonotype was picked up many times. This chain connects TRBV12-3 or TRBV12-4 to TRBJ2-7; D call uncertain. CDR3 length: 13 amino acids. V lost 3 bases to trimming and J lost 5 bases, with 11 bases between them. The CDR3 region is CASSFSAADEQYF. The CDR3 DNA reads TGTGCCAGCAGTTTTAGTGCGGCAGACGAGCAGTACTTC.

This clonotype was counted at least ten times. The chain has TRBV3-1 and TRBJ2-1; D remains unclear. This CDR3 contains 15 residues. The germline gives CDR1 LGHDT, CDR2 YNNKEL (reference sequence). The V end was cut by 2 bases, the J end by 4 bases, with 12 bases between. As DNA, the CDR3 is TGTGCCAGCAGCCAACGACGCGGTTCTTACAATGAGCAGTTCTTC. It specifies CASSQRRGSYNEQFF.

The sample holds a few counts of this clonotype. The CDR3 loop is CSASDSAEAFF. The CDR3 bases are TGCAGTGCCTCGGACAGTGCTGAAGCTTTCTTT. The gene calls are TRBV20-1 and TRBJ1-1; TRBD1 is a possible D gene (6 bases). CDR1 is DFQATT, CDR2 SNEGSKA, per germline (reference sequence). The CDR3 spans 11 residues. The V end lost 6 bases, the J end lost 6 bases, and 11 bases lay between the germline ends.

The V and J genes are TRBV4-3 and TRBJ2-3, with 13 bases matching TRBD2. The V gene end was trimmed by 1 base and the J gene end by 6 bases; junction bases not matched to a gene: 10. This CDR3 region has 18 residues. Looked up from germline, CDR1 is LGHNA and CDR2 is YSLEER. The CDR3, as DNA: TGCGCCAGCAGCCAAGGGACGCCGACTAGCGGGAGGTCGGATACGCAGTATTTT. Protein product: CASSQGTPTSGRSDTQYF.

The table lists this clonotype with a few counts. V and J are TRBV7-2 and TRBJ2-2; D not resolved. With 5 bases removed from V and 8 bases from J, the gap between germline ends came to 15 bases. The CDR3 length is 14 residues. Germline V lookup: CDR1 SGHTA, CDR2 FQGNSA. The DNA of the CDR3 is TGTGCCAGCAGCACTCAAGTTGTGGTTGGGGAGCTGTTTTTT. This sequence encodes CASSTQVVVGELFF.